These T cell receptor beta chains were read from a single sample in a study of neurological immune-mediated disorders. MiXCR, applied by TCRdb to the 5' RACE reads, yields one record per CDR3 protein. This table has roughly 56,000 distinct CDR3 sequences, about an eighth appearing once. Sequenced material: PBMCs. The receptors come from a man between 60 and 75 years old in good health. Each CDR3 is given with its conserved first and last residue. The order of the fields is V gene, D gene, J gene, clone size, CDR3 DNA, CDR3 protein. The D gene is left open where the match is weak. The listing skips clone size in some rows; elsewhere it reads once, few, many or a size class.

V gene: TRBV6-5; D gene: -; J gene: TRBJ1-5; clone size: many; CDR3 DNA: TGTGCCAGCAGTTACTCAGGGGGAGGAAATCAGCCCCAGCATTTT; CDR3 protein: CASSYSGGGNQPQHF
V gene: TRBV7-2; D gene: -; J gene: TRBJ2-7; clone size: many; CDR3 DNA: TGTGCCAGCAGCTTGGAACGCAATTACGAGCAGTACTTC; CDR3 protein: CASSLERNYEQYF
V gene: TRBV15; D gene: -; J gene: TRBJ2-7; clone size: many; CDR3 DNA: TGTGCCACCAGCAGAGATGTAGGGGCGCAGCAGTACTTC; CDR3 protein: CATSRDVGAQQYF
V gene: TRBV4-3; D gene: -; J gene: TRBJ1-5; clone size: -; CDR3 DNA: TGCGCCAGCAGCCAAGGAGGAGGTAAGCCCCGGCATTTT; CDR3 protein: CASSQGGGKPRHF
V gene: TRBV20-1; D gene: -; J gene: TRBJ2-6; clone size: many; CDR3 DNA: TGCAGTGTACCTGGAAAAAACTCTGGGGCCAACGTCCTGACTTTC; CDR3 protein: CSVPGKNSGANVLTF
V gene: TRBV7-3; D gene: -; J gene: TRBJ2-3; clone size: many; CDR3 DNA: TGTGCCAGCAGCTTAGGGACTAGCACAGATACGCAGTATTTT; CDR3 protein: CASSLGTSTDTQYF
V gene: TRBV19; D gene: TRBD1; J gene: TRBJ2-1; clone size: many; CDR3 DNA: TGTGCCAGCACGGGACAGGGATACAATGAGCAGTTCTTC; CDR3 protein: CASTGQGYNEQFF
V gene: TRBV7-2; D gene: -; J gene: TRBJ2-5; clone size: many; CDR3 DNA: TGTGCCAGCAGCTTCTCAGGCCAAGGGACCCAGTACTTC; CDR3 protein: CASSFSGQGTQYF
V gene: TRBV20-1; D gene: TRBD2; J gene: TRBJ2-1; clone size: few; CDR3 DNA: TGCAGTGCGAGATACACTAGCGGGGGGCACAATGAGCAGTTCTTC; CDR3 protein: CSARYTSGGHNEQFF
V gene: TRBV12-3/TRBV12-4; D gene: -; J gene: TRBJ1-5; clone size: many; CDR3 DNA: TGTGCCAGCAGTTTTGGCCAGGTCAATCAGCCCCAGCATTTT; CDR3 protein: CASSFGQVNQPQHF
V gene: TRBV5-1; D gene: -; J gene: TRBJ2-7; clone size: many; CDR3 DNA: TGCGCCAGCAGCTTGTCTTGGACGGAGACCTACGAGCAGTACTTC; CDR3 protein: CASSLSWTETYEQYF
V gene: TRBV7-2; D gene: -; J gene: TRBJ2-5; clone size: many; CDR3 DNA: TGTGCCAGCAGCTTAGCGGGGGCGGGGGAGACCCAGTACTTC; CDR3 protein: CASSLAGAGETQYF
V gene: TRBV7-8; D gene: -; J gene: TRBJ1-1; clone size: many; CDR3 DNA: TGTGCCAGCAGCCCCCTCCAGGGAGGAACTGAAGCTTTCTTT; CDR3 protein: CASSPLQGGTEAFF
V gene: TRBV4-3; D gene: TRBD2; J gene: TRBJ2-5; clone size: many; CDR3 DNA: TGCGCCAGCAGCCAACGGCCCTCGGGGAGCGGGGGTAGGGAGACCCAGTACTTC; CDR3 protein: CASSQRPSGSGGRETQYF
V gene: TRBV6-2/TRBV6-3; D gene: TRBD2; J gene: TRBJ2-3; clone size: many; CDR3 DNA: TGTGCCAGCAGTTACGACCTAGCGGGGTTAAGCACAGATACGCAGTATTTT; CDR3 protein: CASSYDLAGLSTDTQYF
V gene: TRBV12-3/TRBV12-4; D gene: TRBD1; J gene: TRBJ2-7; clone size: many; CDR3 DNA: TGTGCCAGCAGCCGGACAGGGGTCTCCTACGAGCAGTACTTC; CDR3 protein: CASSRTGVSYEQYF
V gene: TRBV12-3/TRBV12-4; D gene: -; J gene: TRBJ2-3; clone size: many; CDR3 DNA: TGTGCCAGCAGTTTCGGATTGGTGGGAACAGATACGCAGTATTTT; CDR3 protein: CASSFGLVGTDTQYF
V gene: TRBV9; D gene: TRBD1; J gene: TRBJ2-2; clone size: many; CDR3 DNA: TGTGCCAGCAGCGCCGAACAGGGGGCGCGGAACGGGGAGCTGTTTTTT; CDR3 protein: CASSAEQGARNGELFF
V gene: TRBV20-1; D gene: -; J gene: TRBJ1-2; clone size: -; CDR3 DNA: TGCAGTGCTAGGGTCCGACAGAACTCTAACTATGGCTACACCTTC; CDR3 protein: CSARVRQNSNYGYTF
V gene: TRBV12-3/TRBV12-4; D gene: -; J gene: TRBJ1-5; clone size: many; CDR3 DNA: TGTGCCAGCAGTTCAGGAGGTGGAAATCAGCCCCAGCATTTT; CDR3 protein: CASSSGGGNQPQHF
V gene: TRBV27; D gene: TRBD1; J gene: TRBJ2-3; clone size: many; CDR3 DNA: TGTGCCAGCAGTTTGGGGCAGGGGGGCACAGATACGCAGTATTTT; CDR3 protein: CASSLGQGGTDTQYF
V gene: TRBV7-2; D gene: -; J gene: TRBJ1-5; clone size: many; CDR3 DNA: TGTGCCAGCAGCTTATTTTCCGGGGGCGGTGGGGGTCAGCCCCAGCATTTT; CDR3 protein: CASSLFSGGGGGQPQHF
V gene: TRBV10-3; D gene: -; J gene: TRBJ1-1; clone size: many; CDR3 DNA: TGTGCCATCAGTAACAGGGAAAACACTGAAGCTTTCTTT; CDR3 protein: CAISNRENTEAFF
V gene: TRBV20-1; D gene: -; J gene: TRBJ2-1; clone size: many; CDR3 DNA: TGCAGTGTCCCCCCCCCGGGGGCAGGGTACAATGAGCAGTTCTTC; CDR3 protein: CSVPPPGAGYNEQFF
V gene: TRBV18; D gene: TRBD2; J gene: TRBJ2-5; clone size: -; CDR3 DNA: TGTGCCAGCTCACCACCCGGACTAGCCCAAGAGACCCAGTACTTC; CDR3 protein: CASSPPGLAQETQYF
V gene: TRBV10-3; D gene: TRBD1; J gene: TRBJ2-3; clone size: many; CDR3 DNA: TGTGCCATCAGGGAGACAGGGAGCACAGATACGCAGTATTTT; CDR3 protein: CAIRETGSTDTQYF
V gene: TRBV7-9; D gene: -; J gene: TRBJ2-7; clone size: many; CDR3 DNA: TGTGCCAGCAGCTCGACGAACCAACGGTCCTACGAGCAGTACTTC; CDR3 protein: CASSSTNQRSYEQYF
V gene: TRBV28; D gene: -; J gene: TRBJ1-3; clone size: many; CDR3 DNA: TGTGCCAGCAGTGAAGGGGGAGCTGGAAACACCATATATTTT; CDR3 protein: CASSEGGAGNTIYF
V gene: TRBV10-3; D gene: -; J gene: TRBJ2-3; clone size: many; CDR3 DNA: TGTGCCATCGCCGCGGAAGCAGATACGCAGTATTTT; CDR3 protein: CAIAAEADTQYF
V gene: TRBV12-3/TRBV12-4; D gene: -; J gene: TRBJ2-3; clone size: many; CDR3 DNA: TGTGCCAGCAGTTTAGCGAGCGATTCAGATACGCAGTATTTT; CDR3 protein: CASSLASDSDTQYF
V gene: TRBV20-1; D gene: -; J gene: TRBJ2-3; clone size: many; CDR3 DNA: TGCAGTGCCAGAAGGGGGGGTAGCACAGATACGCAGTATTTT; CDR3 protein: CSARRGGSTDTQYF
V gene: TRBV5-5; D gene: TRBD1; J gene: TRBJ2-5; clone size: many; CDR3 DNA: TGTGCCAGCAGCGTGGACAGGGGAGGAGAGACCCAGTACTTC; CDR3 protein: CASSVDRGGETQYF
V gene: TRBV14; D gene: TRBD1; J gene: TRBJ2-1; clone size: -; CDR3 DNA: TGTGCCAGCAGCAATCCGGGACAGGGGTGGGGTAATGAGCAGTTCTTC; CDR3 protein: CASSNPGQGWGNEQFF
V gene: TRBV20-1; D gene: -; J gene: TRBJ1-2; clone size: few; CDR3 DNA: TGCAGTGCTAGAGAGAGTCAGGGGAGAGACTATGGCTACACCTTC; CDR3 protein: CSARESQGRDYGYTF
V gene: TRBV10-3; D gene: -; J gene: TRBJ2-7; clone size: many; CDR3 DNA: TGTGCCATCAGTGAGGTCTCCTACGAGCAGTACTTC; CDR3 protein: CAISEVSYEQYF
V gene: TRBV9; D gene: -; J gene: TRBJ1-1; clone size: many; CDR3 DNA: TGTGCCAGCAGCGTAGGTGAAGGGGACTTGAACACTGAAGCTTTCTTT; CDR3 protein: CASSVGEGDLNTEAFF
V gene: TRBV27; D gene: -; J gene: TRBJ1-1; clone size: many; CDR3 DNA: TGTGCCAGCAGTCCGCGACAGGTCTGGGCTGTTTATTTCTTT; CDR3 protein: CASSPRQVWAVYFF
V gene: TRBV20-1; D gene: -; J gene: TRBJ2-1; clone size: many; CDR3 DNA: TGCAGTGCTCCCCGGGACGCCAACTACAATGAGCAGTTCTTC; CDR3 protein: CSAPRDANYNEQFF
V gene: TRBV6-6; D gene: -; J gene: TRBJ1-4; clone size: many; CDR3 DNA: TGTGCCAGCAGTTCGGACGGACCTCTTGAAAAACTGTTTTTT; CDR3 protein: CASSSDGPLEKLFF
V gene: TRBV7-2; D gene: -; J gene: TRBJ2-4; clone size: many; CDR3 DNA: TGTGCCAGCAGCTCTTCAGCGGGCCTGGTATCGTTAGCCAAAAACATTCAGTACTTC; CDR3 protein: CASSSSAGLVSLAKNIQYF
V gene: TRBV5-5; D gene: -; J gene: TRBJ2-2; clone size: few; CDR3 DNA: TGTGCCAGCAGCTTCAGTGGGGTCACCGGGGAGCTGTTTTTT; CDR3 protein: CASSFSGVTGELFF
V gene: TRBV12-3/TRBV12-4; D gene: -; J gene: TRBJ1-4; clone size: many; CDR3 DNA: TGTGCCAGCAGGCGGGGGCAAGGTGAAAAACTGTTTTTT; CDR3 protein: CASRRGQGEKLFF
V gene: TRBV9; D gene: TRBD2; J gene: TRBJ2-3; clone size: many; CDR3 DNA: TGTGCCAGCAGCCCACCCGGGACTAGCGGGCCGGGAGATACGCAGTATTTT; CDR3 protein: CASSPPGTSGPGDTQYF
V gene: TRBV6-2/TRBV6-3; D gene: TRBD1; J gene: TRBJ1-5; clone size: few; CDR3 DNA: TGTGCCAGCAGATATAAAGAACGGACAGGCTATCAGCCCCAGCATTTT; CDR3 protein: CASRYKERTGYQPQHF
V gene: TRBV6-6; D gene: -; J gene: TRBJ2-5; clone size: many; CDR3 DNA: TGTGCCAGCTCTCCAGACGGGGGATCCCAGTACTTC; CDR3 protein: CASSPDGGSQYF
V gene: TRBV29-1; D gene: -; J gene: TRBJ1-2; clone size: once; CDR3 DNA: TGCAGCGTGTCCTTTATGGGTGGCTACACCTTC; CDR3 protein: CSVSFMGGYTF
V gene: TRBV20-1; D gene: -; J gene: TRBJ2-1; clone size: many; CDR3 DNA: TGCAGTGCTAGGGGCGGGGACCTGGGAAATGAGCAGTTCTTC; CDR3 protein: CSARGGDLGNEQFF